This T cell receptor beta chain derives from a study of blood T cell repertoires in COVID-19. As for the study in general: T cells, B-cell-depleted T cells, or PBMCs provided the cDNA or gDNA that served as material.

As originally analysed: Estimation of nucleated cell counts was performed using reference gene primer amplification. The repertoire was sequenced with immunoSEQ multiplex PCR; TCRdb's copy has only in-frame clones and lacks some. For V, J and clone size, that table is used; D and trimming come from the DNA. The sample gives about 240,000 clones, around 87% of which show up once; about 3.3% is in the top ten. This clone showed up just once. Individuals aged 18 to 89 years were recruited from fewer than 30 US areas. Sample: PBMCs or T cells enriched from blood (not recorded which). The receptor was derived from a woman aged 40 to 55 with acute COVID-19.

For the CDR3, the DNA is TGTGCCAGCAGCTCTACCAGCGGGAGATTGTACACCGGGGAGCTGTTTTTT. This sequence encodes CASSSTSGRLYTGELFF. This chain joins TRBV7-9 and TRBJ2-2, with 8 bases identical to TRBD2. Per the germline V gene, CDR1 is SEHNR and CDR2 is FQNEAQ (reference sequence). V lost 4 bases, J lost 3 bases, and 10 bases stayed unmatched. The CDR3 extends over 17 amino acids.